What follows is one T cell receptor (beta chain) and its context. At one end, the junction sequence differs from germline, possibly due to a read error. The entry originates in a study of preoperative IRX-2 immunotherapy in early breast cancer. Generated by immunoSEQ multiplex PCR, the TCRdb table keeps only in-frame clones and is missing some. The sample holds approximately 12,000 clones, just over 90% seen once. The CDR3 consists of 16 residues. Germline V CDR1 and CDR2: SGHDT, YYEEEE. Treatment meaning: preoperative locoregional IRX-2 cytokine immunotherapy. This phase Ib study tested locoregional IRX-2 cytokine immunotherapy given before surgery.

Sampling was done from a patient treated with IRX-2 immunotherapy. This sequence joins TRBV5-6 and TRBJ1-1; 7 nucleotides line up with TRBD1. The clonotype was recovered from a human donor with breast cancer. The CDR3 DNA sequence: TGTGCCAGCAGCTCGAAAGCGTTAGAGGGGGCCACTGAAACTTTCTTT. It translates to CASSSKALEGATETFF.